The clone carrying this TCR beta chain was observed once. V lost 0 bases and J lost 5; bases outside the gene matches: 4. Germline-derived CDR1 and CDR2 are SGDLS and YYNGEE. This CDR3 has 14 residues. These data originate in a study of blood T cell repertoires in COVID-19. Sequencing was performed with immunoSEQ multiplex PCR; in TCRdb, only in-frame clones are kept and a portion is missing. The sample includes more than 100,000 clones, around 87% of them seen just once. The chain employs TRBV9 and TRBJ2-7; 8 bases line up with TRBD1. This clonotype was sampled from a woman in her sixties with COVID-19, enrolled during active disease. The sequenced material came from peripheral blood. The CDR3 sequence is CASSVGTGNNEQYF. CDR3 sequence (DNA): TGTGCCAGCAGCGTAGGGACAGGGAATAACGAGCAGTACTTC.